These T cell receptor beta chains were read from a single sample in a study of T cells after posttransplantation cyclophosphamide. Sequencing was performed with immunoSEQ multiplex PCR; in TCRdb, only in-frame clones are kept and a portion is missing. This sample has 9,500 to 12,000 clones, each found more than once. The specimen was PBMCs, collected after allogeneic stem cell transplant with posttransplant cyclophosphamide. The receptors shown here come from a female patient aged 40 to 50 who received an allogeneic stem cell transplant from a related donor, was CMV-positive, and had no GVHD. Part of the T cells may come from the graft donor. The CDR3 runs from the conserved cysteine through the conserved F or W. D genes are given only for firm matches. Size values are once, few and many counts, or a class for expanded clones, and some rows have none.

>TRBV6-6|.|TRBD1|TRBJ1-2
CASSSGQGGRYTF
TGTGCCAGCAGCTCGGGACAGGGAGGTCGCTACACCTTC
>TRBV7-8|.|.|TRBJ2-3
CASSLGQFRAYGTDTQYF
TGTGCCAGCAGCTTAGGTCAGTTCAGGGCCTACGGCACAGATACGCAGTATTTT
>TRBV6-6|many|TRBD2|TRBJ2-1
CASTGGGSYNEQFF
TGTGCCAGCACCGGCGGGGGGTCCTACAATGAGCAGTTCTTC
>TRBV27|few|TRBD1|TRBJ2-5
CASNPRTGGAGTQYF
TGTGCCAGCAACCCCCGGACAGGGGGCGCAGGGACCCAGTACTTC
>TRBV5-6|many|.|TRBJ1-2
CASSLGKGYGYTF
TGTGCCAGCAGCCTAGGAAAGGGGTATGGCTACACCTTC
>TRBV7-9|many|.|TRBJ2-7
CASGLGPDEQYF
TGTGCCAGCGGATTAGGGCCTGACGAGCAGTACTTC
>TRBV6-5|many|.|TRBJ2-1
CASRWSPEGRQFF
TGTGCCAGCAGGTGGAGTCCCGAGGGCCGGCAGTTCTTC
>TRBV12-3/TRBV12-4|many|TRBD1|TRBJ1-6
CASSKGGDRVNSPLHF
TGTGCCAGCAGTAAAGGAGGGGACAGGGTAAATTCACCCCTCCACTTT
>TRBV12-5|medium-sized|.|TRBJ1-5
CASGLVHPGGSNQPQHF
TGTGCTAGTGGTTTGGTACACCCGGGGGGTAGCAATCAGCCCCAGCATTTT
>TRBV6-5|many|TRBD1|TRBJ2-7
CASSRQGCTDEQYF
TGTGCCAGCAGTCGACAGGGTTGTACTGACGAGCAGTACTTC
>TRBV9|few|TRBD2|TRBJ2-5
CASSPGLGRETQYF
TGTGCCAGCAGCCCCGGACTAGGGAGGGAGACCCAGTACTTC
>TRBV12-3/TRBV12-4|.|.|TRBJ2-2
CASSFGGSGELFF
TGTGCCAGCAGTTTCGGGGGATCCGGGGAGCTGTTTTTT
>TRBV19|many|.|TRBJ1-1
CASSPGYTEAFF
TGTGCCAGTAGCCCGGGGTACACTGAAGCTTTCTTT
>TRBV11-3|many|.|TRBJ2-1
CASSLRGSHEQFF
TGTGCCAGCAGCTTAAGGGGGAGCCATGAGCAGTTCTTC
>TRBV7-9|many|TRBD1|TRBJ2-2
CASSSGQTGELFF
TGTGCCAGCAGCTCGGGACAGACCGGGGAGCTGTTTTTT
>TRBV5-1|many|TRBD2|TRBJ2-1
CASSLGQRLTSGEYNEQFF
TGCGCCAGCAGCTTGGGACAAAGACTGACTAGCGGGGAATACAATGAGCAGTTCTTC
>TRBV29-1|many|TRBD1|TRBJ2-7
CSAGQGESYEQYF
TGCAGCGCTGGACAGGGGGAGTCCTACGAGCAGTACTTC
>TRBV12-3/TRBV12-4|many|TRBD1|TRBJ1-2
CASSQDRDTGYTF
TGTGCCAGCAGCCAAGACAGGGATACAGGCTACACCTTC
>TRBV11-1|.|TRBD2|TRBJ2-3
CASSRGTSGGATDTQYF
TGTGCCAGCAGCCGAGGGACTAGCGGGGGGGCAACAGATACGCAGTATTTT
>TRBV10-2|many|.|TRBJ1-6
CASRDRQWSPLHF
TGCGCCAGCAGAGACAGGCAGTGGTCACCCCTCCACTTT
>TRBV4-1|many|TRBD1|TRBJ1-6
CASSQLGQGANSPLHF
TGCGCCAGCAGCCAACTTGGACAGGGGGCGAATTCACCCCTCCACTTT
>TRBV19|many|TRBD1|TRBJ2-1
CASSTGQGIYNEQFF
TGTGCCAGTTCGACGGGACAGGGGATTTACAATGAGCAGTTCTTC
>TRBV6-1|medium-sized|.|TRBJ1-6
CSSRQGGNSPLHF
TGCTCATCGCGGCAGGGCGGTAATTCACCCCTCCACTTT
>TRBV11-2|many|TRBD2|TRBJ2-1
CASSRLAGGPGEQFF
TGTGCCAGCAGCCGACTAGCGGGGGGGCCTGGTGAGCAGTTCTTC
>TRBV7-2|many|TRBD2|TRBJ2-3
CASSLGGGADTQYF
TGTGCCAGCAGCTTAGGCGGGGGGGCAGATACGCAGTATTTT
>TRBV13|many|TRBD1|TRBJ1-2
CASSLGVQGAIGYTF
TGTGCCAGCAGCTTAGGGGTACAGGGGGCGATTGGCTACACCTTC
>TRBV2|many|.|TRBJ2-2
CASSRESGGDLYTGELFF
TGTGCCAGCAGTAGGGAGTCGGGGGGCGATTTGTACACCGGGGAGCTGTTTTTT
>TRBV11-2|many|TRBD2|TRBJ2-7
CASGLAGGPSEQYF
TGTGCCTCGGGACTAGCGGGGGGGCCCAGCGAGCAGTACTTC
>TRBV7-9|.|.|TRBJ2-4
CASSSRGSKNIQYF
TGTGCCAGCAGCAGCAGGGGTTCCAAAAACATTCAGTACTTC
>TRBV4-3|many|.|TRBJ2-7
CASSQDYGGSYEQYF
TGCGCCAGCAGCCAAGATTACGGGGGCTCCTACGAGCAGTACTTC
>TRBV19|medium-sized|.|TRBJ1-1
CASSISPPGATEAFF
TGTGCCAGTAGTATTTCTCCCCCAGGGGCCACTGAAGCTTTCTTT
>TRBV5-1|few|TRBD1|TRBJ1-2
CASSSGTGTGYTF
TGCGCCAGCAGCTCCGGGACAGGGACCGGCTACACCTTC
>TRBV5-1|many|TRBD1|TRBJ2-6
CASSQGDRGFSSVNITAANVLTF
TGCGCCAGCAGCCAGGGGGACAGGGGGTTTTCGAGCGTGAATATCACTGCGGCCAACGTCCTGACTTTC
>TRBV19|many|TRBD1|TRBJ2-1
CASSIQGAPSNEQFF
TGTGCCAGTAGTATTCAGGGGGCACCCAGCAATGAGCAGTTCTTC
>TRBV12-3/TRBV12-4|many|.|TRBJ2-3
CASSSGWAGNTDTQYF
TGTGCCAGCAGTTCAGGGTGGGCGGGGAACACAGATACGCAGTATTTT
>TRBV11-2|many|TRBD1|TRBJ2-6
CASSLGSGQGIGANVLTF
TGTGCCAGCAGCTTAGGTTCGGGACAGGGGATTGGGGCCAACGTCCTGACTTTC
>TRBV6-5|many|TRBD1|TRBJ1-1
CASSWTGTNTEAFF
TGTGCCAGCAGTTGGACAGGGACCAACACTGAAGCTTTCTTT
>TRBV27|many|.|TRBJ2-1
CASSWAGSYNEQFF
TGTGCCAGCAGTTGGGCGGGGTCCTACAATGAGCAGTTCTTC
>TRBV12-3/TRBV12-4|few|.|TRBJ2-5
CASSFRHEETQYF
TGTGCCAGCAGTTTTAGACATGAAGAAACCCAGTACTTC
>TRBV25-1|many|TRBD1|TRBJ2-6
CASSEYTGANVLTF
TGTGCCAGCAGTGAATATACAGGGGCCAACGTCCTAACTTTC
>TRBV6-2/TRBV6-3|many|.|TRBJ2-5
CASSYLQGWETQYF
TGTGCCAGCAGTTACCTCCAGGGGTGGGAGACCCAGTACTTC
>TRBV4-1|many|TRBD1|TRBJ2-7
CTSSQRDRGFSGSYEQYF
TGCACCAGCAGCCAAAGGGACAGGGGGTTCTCGGGTTCCTACGAGCAGTACTTC